A selection of T cell receptor beta chains follows, all from one sample in a study of T cells after yellow fever vaccination. From the 5' RACE reads, TCRdb called clonotypes with MiXCR, one entry per CDR3 protein. Of some 340,000 distinct CDR3 sequences in the sample, roughly 4.3% were seen once. The sample here was PBMCs, taken 5 days after the yellow fever booster vaccination. These receptors all stem from a man aged 18 to 35 who received the YFV17D yellow fever vaccine. The CDR3 runs from the conserved cysteine through the conserved F or W. The D gene is left open where the match is weak. Rows may omit the clone size; those that give it use once, few, many or a size class.

D gene,V gene,clone size,J gene,CDR3 DNA,CDR3 protein
-,TRBV12-5,-,TRBJ2-5,TGTGCTAGTGGTTTGGGGATATACAGAGAGACCCAGTACTTC,CASGLGIYRETQYF
TRBD2,TRBV5-1,few,TRBJ2-3,TGCGCCAGCAGTCACCCGGGACTAGCGGGGTCAGATACGCAGTATTTT,CASSHPGLAGSDTQYF
-,TRBV27,many,TRBJ1-1,TGTGCCAGCAGTTTCCCTGGGAACACTGAAGCTTTCTTT,CASSFPGNTEAFF
-,TRBV6-2/TRBV6-3,few,TRBJ1-5,TGTGCCACCTCACAGGGTACCCAGCCCCAGCATTTT,CATSQGTQPQHF
-,TRBV12-3/TRBV12-4,many,TRBJ2-1,TGTGCCAGCAAAAGGGCCAGTTCATCCAATGAGCAGTTCTTC,CASKRASSSNEQFF
TRBD1,TRBV7-2,few,TRBJ1-2,TGTGCCAGCAGCTTCCCGGGACAGGGGTTGTATGGCTACACCTTC,CASSFPGQGLYGYTF
-,TRBV11-2,-,TRBJ1-3,TGTGCCAGCAGCTTAGATAATGGAAACACCATATATTTT,CASSLDNGNTIYF
-,TRBV20-1,-,TRBJ2-7,TGCAGTGCTAGTAGATTGGAGAGGGGGCAGTACTTC,CSASRLERGQYF
-,TRBV12-5,few,TRBJ1-2,TGTGCTAGTGGTTTGGTACGATCCCATTATGGCTACACCTTC,CASGLVRSHYGYTF
-,TRBV13,few,TRBJ2-3,TGTGCCAGCAGACACACAGGGAGCACAGATACGCAGTATTTT,CASRHTGSTDTQYF
TRBD1,TRBV18,few,TRBJ2-6,TGTGCCAGCTCACCAGCAGGGGGACAGGGGTCTCCCGGGGCCAACGTCCTGACTTTC,CASSPAGGQGSPGANVLTF
TRBD2,TRBV2,many,TRBJ2-7,TGTGCCAGCACTCCAGCGGGAGAGCAGTACTTC,CASTPAGEQYF
-,TRBV2,-,TRBJ1-2,TGTGCCAGCGGACTTTTCAGCTATGGCTACACCTTC,CASGLFSYGYTF